This is a list of T cell receptor beta chains from one sample in a study of cytomegalovirus exposure and HLA in healthy donors. The protocol was immunoSEQ multiplex PCR, while the TCRdb copy is restricted to in-frame clones and leaves out a portion. The table has about 130,000 clones, about 95% seen once; the top ten hold 1.8%. The sample consisted of PBMCs. The origin of the receptors is a man between 18 and 29 years old in good health and CMV-seropositive. Each CDR3 is given with its conserved first and last residue.

V gene	J gene	CDR3 protein
TRBV5-1	TRBJ2-1	CASSFWSGPQNEQFF
TRBV27	TRBJ2-3	CASQLAGRTDTQYF
TRBV5-1	TRBJ1-1	CASSLGGTGNTEAFF
TRBV7-9	TRBJ1-1	CASRRGEGTEAFF
TRBV27	TRBJ2-7	CASSRGTSGSNEQYF
TRBV4-1	TRBJ2-7	CASSLGTTGDREQYF
TRBV18	TRBJ2-5	CASSPGRPGQETQYF
TRBV28	TRBJ2-2	CASRGRDIILTGELFF
TRBV28	TRBJ1-2	CASSIFDRDVYGYTF
TRBV27	TRBJ1-5	CASSLQGYSNQPQHF
TRBV7-6	TRBJ1-1	CASSLAGQGVTEAFF
TRBV6-6	TRBJ1-6	CASSYRGANSPLHF
TRBV2	TRBJ2-7	CASTGVGYEQYF
TRBV5-4	TRBJ1-3	CASSFTGGYTIYF
TRBV6-5	TRBJ2-2	CASRADTGELFF
TRBV18	TRBJ2-6	CASSPRSGANVLTF
TRBV5-6	TRBJ1-2	CASSFTPGRVRGYTF
TRBV28	TRBJ1-2	CASSFTGEDGYTF
TRBV27	TRBJ1-5	CASSLGSGSPQHF
TRBV27	TRBJ2-1	CASSYLSEQFF
TRBV2	TRBJ2-2	CASSEETANTGELFF
TRBV4-1	TRBJ2-1	CASSDLPRENQRVF
TRBV5-4	TRBJ2-2	CASLWRGELFF
TRBV5-1	TRBJ1-1	CASSVGEGVDTEAFF
TRBV28	TRBJ2-1	CASRPGTTNNEQFF
TRBV7-9	TRBJ1-2	CASSDGNYGYTF
TRBV5-1	TRBJ2-1	CASSSSGGNYNEQFF
TRBV6-1	TRBJ1-1	CASPREGYGEAFF
TRBV6-4	TRBJ2-5	CASSELAGQETQYF
TRBV27	TRBJ1-2	CASSFRAGDGYTF
TRBV28	TRBJ2-7	CASSFPPRTGGYEQYF
TRBV27	TRBJ2-1	CASSRAGGGDEQFF
TRBV18	TRBJ2-5	CASSPPSGLVRETQYF
TRBV2	TRBJ2-1	CASSQTSGIAYNEQFF
TRBV5-1	TRBJ2-2	CASSWPGTSGTSGELFF
TRBV2	TRBJ2-7	CASSAPDRGSYEQYF
TRBV4-2	TRBJ2-7	CASSQVRSWDRPYEQYF
TRBV28	TRBJ1-2	CASSFPQGGSAYTF
TRBV5-1	TRBJ2-3	CASSLGTSGRAADTQYF
TRBV5-4	TRBJ1-2	CASSLATGNYGYTF
TRBV12-5	TRBJ2-7	CASGLGSHYEQYF